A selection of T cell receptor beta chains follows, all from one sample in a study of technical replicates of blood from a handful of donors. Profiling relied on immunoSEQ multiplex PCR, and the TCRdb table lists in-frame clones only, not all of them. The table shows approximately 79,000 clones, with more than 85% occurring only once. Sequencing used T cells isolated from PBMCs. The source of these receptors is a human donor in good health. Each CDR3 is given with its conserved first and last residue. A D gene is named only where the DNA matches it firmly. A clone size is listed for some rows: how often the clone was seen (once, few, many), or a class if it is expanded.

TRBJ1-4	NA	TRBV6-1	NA	TGTGCCAGCAGCCTCGAAAAACTGTTTTTT	CASSLEKLFF
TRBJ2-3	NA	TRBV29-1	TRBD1	TGCAGCGTTGGGACAGGGGGCGTCGCAGATACGCAGTATTTT	CSVGTGGVADTQYF
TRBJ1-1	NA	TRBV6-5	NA	TGTGCCAGCAGCCAAAGACAGGACACTGAAGCTTTCTTT	CASSQRQDTEAFF
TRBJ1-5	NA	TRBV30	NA	TGTGCCTGGAGTGTGGCGGGAATCCAGCCCCAGCATTTT	CAWSVAGIQPQHF
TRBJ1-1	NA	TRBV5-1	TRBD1	TGCGCCAGCAGCGTAGGGACAGTGAACACTGAAGCTTTCTTT	CASSVGTVNTEAFF
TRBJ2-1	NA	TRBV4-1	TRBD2	TGCGCCAGCAGCTTAAGGACTAGCGGGTCCTACAATGAGCAGTTCTTC	CASSLRTSGSYNEQFF
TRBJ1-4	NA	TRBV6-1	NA	TGTGCCAGCAGTGAAGCTCGTACAACATTTGGTAATGAAAAACTGTTTTTT	CASSEARTTFGNEKLFF
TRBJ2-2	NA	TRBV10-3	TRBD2	TGTGCCATCAGTGCCCTAGCGGGGGGTACGGGCACCGGGGAGCTGTTTTTT	CAISALAGGTGTGELFF
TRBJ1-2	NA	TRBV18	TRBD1	TGTGCCAGCTCACCCCGGGACAGGGAAACAGTTGGCTACACCTTC	CASSPRDRETVGYTF
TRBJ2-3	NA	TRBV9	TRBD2	TGTGCCAGCAGCGCCTCGGCTGGCGGGGGATACACAGATACGCAGTATTTT	CASSASAGGGYTDTQYF
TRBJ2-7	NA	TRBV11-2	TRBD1	TGTGCCAGCAGTCCGAGGGGGCCCCCCCGCCACCACGAGCAGTACTTC	CASSPRGPPRHHEQYF
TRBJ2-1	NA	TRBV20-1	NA	TGCAGTGCCCTTTACAATGAGCAGTTCTTC	CSALYNEQFF
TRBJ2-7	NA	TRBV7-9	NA	TGTGCCAGCAGCTTAGTGCCTAGCGTCTTCTACGAGCAGTACTTC	CASSLVPSVFYEQYF
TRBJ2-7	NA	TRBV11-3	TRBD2	TGTGCCAGCAGCTTAGGCCCGGGAGGGGAAACCTACGAGCAGTACTTC	CASSLGPGGETYEQYF
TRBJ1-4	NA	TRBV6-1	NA	TGTGCCAGCAGTGTTCATACGGGAGAAAAACTGTTTTTT	CASSVHTGEKLFF
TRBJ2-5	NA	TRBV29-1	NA	TGCAGCGTTCCCGCAGCGTACCAAGAGACCCAGTACTTC	CSVPAAYQETQYF
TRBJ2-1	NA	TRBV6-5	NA	TGTGCCAGCAGGATGACGGGATTCCCGAAGCAGTTCTTC	CASRMTGFPKQFF
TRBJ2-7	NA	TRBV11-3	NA	TGTGCCAGCAGCTTGAGTCAGGCGGGCTCCTACGAGCAGTACTTC	CASSLSQAGSYEQYF
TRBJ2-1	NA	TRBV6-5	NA	TGTGCCACTAAGCGCCCTGGGGACATCTACAATGAGCAGTTCTTC	CATKRPGDIYNEQFF
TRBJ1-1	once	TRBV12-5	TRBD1	TGTGCTAGTGGTTTGGTAAGGACAGGGGCTACGAACACTGAAGCTTTCTTT	CASGLVRTGATNTEAFF
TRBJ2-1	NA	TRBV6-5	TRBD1	TGTGCCAGCAGTTACTCCGGTCCCGGGACAGGGGCTGAGCAGTTCTTC	CASSYSGPGTGAEQFF
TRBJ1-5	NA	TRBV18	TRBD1	TGTGCCAGCTCGAGCTCCACAGGGGATCAGCCCCAGCATTTT	CASSSSTGDQPQHF
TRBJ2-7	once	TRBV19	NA	TGTGCCAGTAGCAGGGGAAGGGTGTCCTACGAGCAGTACTTC	CASSRGRVSYEQYF
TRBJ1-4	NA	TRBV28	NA	TGTGCCAGCAGTTTCGGCGGGGTCGGTAATGAAAAACTGTTTTTT	CASSFGGVGNEKLFF
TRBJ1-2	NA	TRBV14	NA	TGTGCCAGCAGCCAAGCATTGGGGGGAAGTTATGGCTACACCTTC	CASSQALGGSYGYTF
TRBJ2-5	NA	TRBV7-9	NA	TGTGCCAGCAGCTTAGTTCCTAGGATGGAGACCCAGTACTTC	CASSLVPRMETQYF
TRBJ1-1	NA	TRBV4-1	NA	TGCGCCAGCAGCTTCCGACAGTCCTTGAACACTGAAGCTTTCTTT	CASSFRQSLNTEAFF
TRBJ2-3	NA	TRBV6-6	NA	TGTGCCAGCCTCCGGGACATGGGTACAGATACGCAGTATTTT	CASLRDMGTDTQYF
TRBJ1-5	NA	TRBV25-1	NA	TGTGCCAGCAGTGAATCAACCCAGGGCAATCAGCCCCAGCATTTT	CASSESTQGNQPQHF
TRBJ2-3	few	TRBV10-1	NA	TGCGCCAGCAGTGGCGGTGCAGCGGGCGAGGTAGATACGCAGTATTTT	CASSGGAAGEVDTQYF
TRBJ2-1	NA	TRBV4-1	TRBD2	TGCGCCAGCAGCCAAGAGTGGGCGGGAGGGGGTGAGCAGTTCTTC	CASSQEWAGGGEQFF